This T cell receptor beta chain was captured in a study of T cells after yellow fever vaccination. The length of the CDR3 is 17 residues. Per germline, CDR1 SGHVS and CDR2 FQNEAQ. Trimming took off 5 bases at V and 5 bases at J, with 24 bases between the two ends. This clonotype showed up many times. TCRdb used MiXCR to reprocess the 5' RACE reads, holding one entry per CDR3 protein. This table holds 250,000 to 400,000 distinct CDR3 sequences, about 4.5% found once. The sequence derives from a man between 18 and 35 years old who received the YFV17D yellow fever vaccine. V is TRBV7-8 and J is TRBJ2-5, with a tentative D call TRBD1 (8 bases). The sample consisted of PBMCs, taken 15 days after the yellow fever booster vaccination. The CDR3 DNA is TGTGCCAGCAGCCGGTCGGGGGGAGACAGGGGATGGGAGACCCAGTACTTC. It yields the protein CASSRSGGDRGWETQYF.